The next 27 T cell receptor beta chains were all read from a single sample in a study of T-cell memory formation after mild COVID-19. A single record per CDR3 protein comes from TCRdb applying MiXCR to the 5' RACE reads. The table includes under 250,000 distinct CDR3 sequences, 15% to 17% detected once. Sequencing input: PBMCs or a T cell subset sorted from them (not recorded which). The receptor set was obtained from an adult woman who had mild COVID-19 (a few samples of this study predate the infection). Cell type and time point are not known.

This clonotype appeared a few times. CDR3 DNA sequence: TGCGCCACCTCACCGGACGGGAACTACGAGCAGTACTTC. This translates into CATSPDGNYEQYF. The chain is built from TRBV5-1 and TRBJ2-7, with a tentative D call TRBD2 (5 bases). There are 13 residues in the CDR3. The germline gives CDR1 SGHRS, CDR2 YFSETQ. The V end was cut by 9 bases, the J end by 3 bases, with 16 bases between.

CDR3 loop: CASSLAGRGSNEKLFF. As DNA, the CDR3 is TGTGCCAGCAGCTTGGCCGGTCGGGGCTCTAATGAAAAACTGTTTTTT. The gene calls are TRBV5-5 and TRBJ1-4; TRBD1 is a possible D gene (5 bases). The V end lost 0 bases, the J end lost 3 bases, and 12 bases lay between the germline ends. This CDR3 contains 16 residues. CDR1 is SGHKS, CDR2 YYEKEE, per germline (reference sequence).

This clonotype has only a few counts. This chain joins TRBV5-4 and TRBJ2-5; the D gene is possibly TRBD1 (6 bases). The ends were cut back, 2 bases at V and 0 bases at J, with 8 bases in the middle. This CDR3 is built from 14 residues. From germline, CDR1 is SGHNT and CDR2 YYREEE (reference sequence). CDR3 bases: TGTGCCAGCAGCTTTCGGGACAACCAAGAGACCCAGTACTTC. It encodes CASSFRDNQETQYF.

The chain joins TRBV29-1 to TRBJ2-1; no clear D. The CDR3 is 15 amino acids. V shed 6 bases and J shed 4 bases, with 19 bases lying between them. Looked up from germline, CDR1 is SQVTM and CDR2 is ANQGSEA. CDR3 DNA: TGCAGCGTCGATACCAGGAAGTTAAAATACAATGAGCAGTTCTTC. This sequence encodes CSVDTRKLKYNEQFF.

The chain carries TRBV3-1 and TRBJ2-2; no reliable D call. The CDR3 consists of 14 residues. Germline V gives CDR1 LGHDT, CDR2 YNNKEL (reference sequence). V was clipped by 2 bases and J by 4 bases, with 8 bases between them. CDR3 in DNA: TGTGCCAGCAGCCAACCCATCGGCACCGGGGAGCTGTTTTTT. Translating it yields CASSQPIGTGELFF.

This clonotype was seen only a few times. V usage is TRBV7-9 and J usage is TRBJ2-1; 8 bases map to TRBD2. Germline V lookup: CDR1 SEHNR, CDR2 FQNEAQ (reference sequence). The CDR3 totals 15 residues. Trimming removed 0 bases from V and 8 bases from J; junction bases left unmatched: 6. CDR3 nucleotides: TGTGCCAGCAGCTTAGCGCCGGGGGGGAAGGATGAGCAGTTCTTC. Translated, it gives CASSLAPGGKDEQFF.

The chain joins TRBV24-1 to TRBJ2-1; 7 nucleotides match TRBD2. Per the germline V gene, CDR1 is KGHDR and CDR2 is SFDVKD. V was pared by 3 bases and J by 4 bases, with 8 bases of the junction left unmatched. The CDR3 runs 16 residues. CDR3 sequence: CATSDTLAVTYNEQFF. CDR3 nucleotides: TGTGCCACCAGTGATACCCTAGCGGTTACTTACAATGAGCAGTTCTTC.

CDR3 amino acids: CASSLDSGRAGVEQFF. For the CDR3, the DNA is TGTGCCAGCAGTTTAGACAGCGGGAGGGCCGGTGTTGAGCAGTTCTTC. This chain links TRBV12-3 or TRBV12-4 with TRBJ2-1; 10 bases map to TRBD2. J lost 9 bases, V lost 1 base, and 9 bases had no gene match. CDR3 length: 16 amino acids.

The rearrangement links TRBV10-2 to TRBJ2-1, with D perhaps TRBD2 (5 bases). This CDR3 contains 12 residues. Deletions cut 7 bases from V and 9 bases from J, with 13 bases between. Per the germline V gene, CDR1 is WSHSY and CDR2 is SAAADI. The CDR3 is CASKLAAGEQFF. CDR3 bases: TGCGCCAGCAAGCTAGCCGCTGGTGAGCAGTTCTTC.

This clonotype was observed a handful of times. The V and J genes are TRBV7-8 and TRBJ2-1; the match to TRBD2 covers 9 bases. Germline V lookup: CDR1 SGHVS, CDR2 FQNEAQ. V lost 3 bases and J lost 5; bases outside the gene matches: 8. The CDR3 runs 16 residues. The CDR3 DNA reads as TGTGCCAGCAGCTTCGGGCGGACTAGCGTTAACAATGAGCAGTTCTTC. The encoded protein is CASSFGRTSVNNEQFF.

In this sample, this clonotype turned up a few times. The chain is built from TRBV12-3 or TRBV12-4 and TRBJ1-1, with D unresolved. Trimming took off 6 bases at V and 3 bases at J, with 11 bases between the two ends. The CDR3 is 13 residues long. This chain's CDR3 is CASRTRRDTEAFF. The CDR3 DNA reads TGTGCCAGCAGGACACGGAGGGACACTGAAGCTTTCTTT.

This sequence joins TRBV6-1 and TRBJ1-5, with 7 bases fitting TRBD1. CDR3 length: 13 residues. Germline V gene sequence: CDR1 MNHNS, CDR2 SASEGT. V was pared by 7 bases and J by 5 bases, with 5 bases of the junction left unmatched. The CDR3 is CASKTGFHQPQHF. The CDR3 DNA is TGTGCCAGCAAGACAGGGTTTCATCAGCCCCAGCATTTT.

This chain joins TRBV6-5 and TRBJ2-7, with 9 bases identical to TRBD2. The CDR3 runs to 12 residues. The J segment lost 2 bases and the V segment lost 11 bases, leaving 4 bases of the junction unmatched. Germline V gene lookup returns CDR1 MNHEY and CDR2 SVGAGI. The CDR3 protein is CAAGGGAYEQYF. The CDR3 DNA reads as TGTGCCGCGGGGGGGGGAGCCTACGAGCAGTACTTC.

The gene calls are TRBV20-1 and TRBJ2-7; D is ambiguous. This CDR3 has 13 residues. V gave up 6 bases and J gave up 0 bases, with 12 bases separating them. Per the germline V gene, CDR1 is DFQATT and CDR2 is SNEGSKA (reference sequence). CDR3 in amino acids: CSANSPSSYEQYF. In DNA form, the CDR3 reads TGCAGTGCAAACAGCCCAAGCTCCTACGAGCAGTACTTC.

This clonotype was counted only a few times. The chain carries TRBV9 and TRBJ1-5; D is unclear. With 4 bases removed from V and 7 bases from J, the gap between germline ends came to 12 bases. This CDR3 is 13 amino acids long. CDR1 is SGDLS, CDR2 YYNGEE, per germline. In DNA, the CDR3 is TGTGCCAGCAGCCTAGGACTCCAACAGCCCCAGCATTTT. Translated: CASSLGLQQPQHF.

The chain has TRBV12-3 or TRBV12-4 and TRBJ2-1; perhaps TRBD2 as D (5 bases). The germline V and J ends were trimmed by 2 bases and 7 bases, with 12 bases remaining between them. CDR3 size: 14 residues. CDR3 nucleotide sequence: TGTGCCAGCAGTTTACAGGCGGGTCGGAATGAGCAGTTCTTC. This gives the protein CASSLQAGRNEQFF.

This sequence joins TRBV7-9 and TRBJ1-2; D ambiguous. There are 12 residues in the CDR3. Germline-derived CDR1 and CDR2 are SEHNR and FQNEAQ (reference sequence). Trimming shortened V by 6 bases and J by 2 bases, and 7 bases separated the two germline ends. The CDR3 nucleotides are TGTGCCAGCAGTCTTAGGAACTATGGCTACACCTTC. Amino acid sequence: CASSLRNYGYTF. The full variable domain, completed using reference TRBV7-9 and TRBJ1-2, is DTGVSQNPRHKITKRGQNVTFRCDPISEHNRLYWYRQTLGQGPEFLTYFQNEAQLEKSRLLSDRFSAERPKGSFSTLEIQRTEQGDSAMYLCASSLRNYGYTFGSGTRLTVV.

This clonotype appeared many times. The chain combines TRBV7-8 with TRBJ2-7; D might be TRBD2 (6 bases). The germline V gene encodes CDR1 SGHVS and CDR2 FQNEAQ. The germline V and J ends were trimmed by 5 bases and 3 bases, with 14 bases remaining between them. The CDR3 consists of 14 residues. The CDR3 DNA is TGTGCCAGCAGCCTCGGAGGGCCGGGCTACGAGCAGTACTTC. Protein sequence: CASSLGGPGYEQYF.

This clonotype was observed a handful of times. The rearrangement joins TRBV2 to TRBJ1-1; the D gene is possibly TRBD1 (5 bases). Trimming cost V 4 bases and J 7 bases, with 16 bases left between them. The CDR3 totals 14 residues. Per germline, CDR1 SNHLY and CDR2 FYNNEI. The CDR3 protein is CASSASGNLGEAFF. Here the CDR3 DNA reads TGTGCCAGCAGTGCGTCAGGGAATCTTGGTGAAGCTTTCTTT.

The chain carries TRBV18 and TRBJ2-5; 9 nucleotides agree with TRBD2. After removal of 5 bases from V and 3 bases from J, the junction contained 7 bases not matched to a gene. The CDR3 length is 15 residues. The germline gives CDR1 KGHSH, CDR2 LQKENI. Here the CDR3 reads CASSFGTSTKETQYF. In DNA, the CDR3 is TGTGCCAGCTCATTCGGGACTAGCACGAAAGAGACCCAGTACTTC. The complete variable domain, with remaining parts taken from reference TRBV18 and TRBJ2-5, reads NAGVMQNPRHLVRRRGQEARLRCSPMKGHSHVYWYRQLPEEGLKFMVYLQKENIIDESGMPKERFSAEFPKEGPSILRIQQVVRGDSAAYFCASSFGTSTKETQYFGPGTRLLVL.

This clonotype showed up just a few times. This chain joins TRBV12-3 or TRBV12-4 and TRBJ1-2, with D tentatively TRBD1 (6 bases). Trimming removed 5 bases at V and 5 bases at J, with 18 bases between. The CDR3 covers 15 residues. The CDR3: CASSPFGGQPYGYTF. The CDR3 DNA reads as TGTGCCAGCAGTCCATTTGGGGGGCAGCCATATGGCTACACCTTC.

This sequence joins TRBV19 and TRBJ1-2, with TRBD1 matching over 7 bases. The CDR3 is 16 residues long. The trim removed 3 bases at V and 1 base at J, leaving 8 bases unmatched. Germline values: CDR1 LNHDA, CDR2 SQIVND (reference sequence). CDR3 DNA sequence: TGTGCCAGTAGTATTGATCCCGGACAGGTTAACTATGGCTACACCTTC. Translation gives CASSIDPGQVNYGYTF.

About this clonotype itself: The junction and the germline gene differ at one end; a read error may be behind it. The genes are TRBV5-4 and TRBJ2-4; perhaps D is TRBD1 or TRBD2 (5 bases each). Germline V gene data show CDR1 as SGHNT and CDR2 as YYREEE (reference sequence). This CDR3 spans 17 amino acids. CDR3 DNA sequence: TGTGCCAGCAGCCCTAGTGCCGGGGCCCTAGCCAAAAACATGCAGTACTTC. Translation: CASSPSAGALAKNMQYF.

V usage is TRBV10-3 and J usage is TRBJ2-5; TRBD1 might be the D (6 bases). The CDR3 runs 12 residues. Germline V gene sequence: CDR1 ENHRY, CDR2 SYGVKD. The V end lost 9 bases, the J end lost 13 bases, and 21 bases lay between the germline ends. The CDR3 sequence is CAIWSGHLSWYF. DNA of the CDR3: TGTGCCATTTGGTCGGGACACCTATCATGGTACTTC.

This clonotype came up a few times. The chain is built from TRBV5-1 and TRBJ2-1, with 14 bases that match TRBD2. CDR1 is SGHRS and CDR2 is YFSETQ in the germline V gene. The CDR3 sequence is 19 residues long. V was clipped by 4 bases and J by 4 bases; unmatched bases: 13. The CDR3 DNA reads as TGCGCCAGCAGCGCAGCCGGGACTAGCGGGAGCTTGGGTTACAATGAGCAGTTCTTC. This gives the protein CASSAAGTSGSLGYNEQFF.

The chain combines TRBV12-3 or TRBV12-4 with TRBJ1-2; 8 nucleotides line up with TRBD1. The CDR3 spans 13 residues. V shed 5 bases and J 4 bases; nucleotides not matched to a gene: 3. CDR3 DNA: TGTGCCAGCAGTATGACAGGGGCCTATGGCTACACCTTC. As protein: CASSMTGAYGYTF.

This clonotype was found a few times. V usage is TRBV20-1 and J usage is TRBJ2-1; D not certain. Trimming took off 1 base at V and 0 bases at J, with 13 bases between the two ends. The CDR3 sequence is 16 residues long. Per germline, CDR1 DFQATT and CDR2 SNEGSKA (reference sequence). The CDR3 is CSARGAAATSYNEQFF. For the CDR3, the DNA is TGCAGTGCTAGAGGGGCAGCCGCGACCTCCTACAATGAGCAGTTCTTC.